This T cell receptor beta chain was sequenced during a study of shared clonotypes between healthy human individuals. Germline assignment: CDR1 MNHEY and CDR2 SMNVEV (reference sequence). This CDR3 has 13 residues. Between the trimmed V and J ends, which lost 2 bases and 4 bases, there was a span of 8 bases. Assay: immunoSEQ multiplex PCR; the TCRdb copy retains only in-frame clones and omits some. The data contain around 600,000 clones, roughly 98% of them singletons. CD45RO-negative CD8 cells positively selected for CCR7 made up the naive population, which excluded terminally differentiated effector memory CD45RA+ cells.

The TCR sequence derives from a man aged 25-45 years in good health. This sequence joins TRBV27 and TRBJ2-5, with D tentatively TRBD1 (6 bases). What was sequenced was naive CD8+ T cells sorted from blood. CDR3 protein: CASSLMGAETQYF. The CDR3 nucleotides read TGTGCCAGCAGTTTAATGGGGGCAGAGACCCAGTACTTC.